Listed below are T cell receptor beta chains from one sample, sequenced in a study of tumor-infiltrating lymphocytes in primary liver carcinoma. MiXCR was run by TCRdb on the multiplex PCR reads, yielding one entry per CDR3 protein. In the table there are about 100,000 distinct CDR3 sequences, about two thirds of which are singletons. Sample: liver tumor tissue from sampling region 2. These receptors all stem from a woman aged 60-75 years with primary liver carcinoma and hepatitis B virus infection. The conserved cysteine and the conserved F or W are not part of the CDR3 here. Clone size, where shown, is once, few, many, or a class for clones that have expanded.

j_call: TRBJ1-1
v_call: TRBV5-4
clone_size: many
cdr3_aa: ASSLDRDPEAF

j_call: TRBJ2-2
v_call: TRBV29-1
clone_size: .
cdr3_aa: SAALAQAGELF

j_call: TRBJ2-3
v_call: TRBV12-3/TRBV12-4
clone_size: .
cdr3_aa: TSCLAITDTQY

j_call: TRBJ2-3
v_call: TRBV11-2
clone_size: .
cdr3_aa: AGSLILAGDRDTQY

j_call: TRBJ1-3
v_call: TRBV11-2
clone_size: .
cdr3_aa: ASISPSSVNTIY

j_call: TRBJ1-4
v_call: TRBV2
clone_size: few
cdr3_aa: ASSKKGVDEKLF

j_call: TRBJ1-2
v_call: TRBV11-3
clone_size: .
cdr3_aa: AGSRQTEGSYGHT

j_call: TRBJ2-1
v_call: TRBV11-2
clone_size: .
cdr3_aa: ANGDGTGGRSYNEQF

j_call: TRBJ2-2
v_call: TRBV11-1
clone_size: .
cdr3_aa: ASSVRPFLVNTVELF

j_call: TRBJ2-7
v_call: TRBV29-1
clone_size: many
cdr3_aa: SVEMAYEQY

j_call: TRBJ2-3
v_call: TRBV7-9
clone_size: .
cdr3_aa: ASSVISGPTSTDTHY

j_call: TRBJ1-2
v_call: TRBV28
clone_size: many
cdr3_aa: ASSRTGIDGYT

j_call: TRBJ1-1
v_call: TRBV20-1
clone_size: .
cdr3_aa: SATPIFGQPSGRNTEAF

j_call: TRBJ1-1
v_call: TRBV12-3/TRBV12-4
clone_size: many
cdr3_aa: ASRGPGDTEAF

j_call: TRBJ1-3
v_call: TRBV12-3/TRBV12-4
clone_size: once
cdr3_aa: ASSTPTGRPRGNTMY

j_call: TRBJ2-7
v_call: TRBV6-5
clone_size: many
cdr3_aa: ASSYTPGQGYEQY

j_call: TRBJ2-2
v_call: TRBV28
clone_size: many
cdr3_aa: ASSPGGGYTGELF

j_call: TRBJ1-4
v_call: TRBV11-2
clone_size: once
cdr3_aa: AGSYPGGLRLF

j_call: TRBJ2-1
v_call: TRBV6-2/TRBV6-3
clone_size: many
cdr3_aa: ASGGAGEQF

j_call: TRBJ2-3
v_call: TRBV4-2
clone_size: few
cdr3_aa: TSIQLAGITDTQY

j_call: TRBJ2-1
v_call: TRBV11-1
clone_size: .
cdr3_aa: ASSLSPTSGRFGNEQF

j_call: TRBJ2-7
v_call: TRBV11-2
clone_size: .
cdr3_aa: ASSRPSGASGQY

j_call: TRBJ1-1
v_call: TRBV6-5
clone_size: .
cdr3_aa: ASSRQIPRNTGAF

j_call: TRBJ2-7
v_call: TRBV10-2
clone_size: .
cdr3_aa: TITTPPGGGSYEQY

j_call: TRBJ1-2
v_call: TRBV6-5
clone_size: .
cdr3_aa: ASNNRGGHT

j_call: TRBJ2-1
v_call: TRBV5-1
clone_size: few
cdr3_aa: ASSLLSSNEQF

j_call: TRBJ1-5
v_call: TRBV28
clone_size: .
cdr3_aa: ASRIGGFVNQSQH

j_call: TRBJ2-2
v_call: TRBV18
clone_size: .
cdr3_aa: ASSPTTGGQNTGELF

j_call: TRBJ2-3
v_call: TRBV4-2
clone_size: .
cdr3_aa: ASSPEAEGADTQY

j_call: TRBJ1-1
v_call: TRBV4-2
clone_size: .
cdr3_aa: ATSQGAGTANTEAS

j_call: TRBJ1-4
v_call: TRBV10-3
clone_size: .
cdr3_aa: GISEFPDEKLF

j_call: TRBJ2-5
v_call: TRBV11-2
clone_size: .
cdr3_aa: ASSMTSWVVEIQY

j_call: TRBJ2-2
v_call: TRBV29-1
clone_size: many
cdr3_aa: SVGTSATGELF

j_call: TRBJ2-3
v_call: TRBV5-1
clone_size: few
cdr3_aa: TSRGTTSTDTQY

j_call: TRBJ2-5
v_call: TRBV29-1
clone_size: .
cdr3_aa: GIFRSGLETQC

j_call: TRBJ1-4
v_call: TRBV11-2
clone_size: .
cdr3_aa: ASGLTGTTRATNEKLF

j_call: TRBJ1-5
v_call: TRBV29-1
clone_size: .
cdr3_aa: SVVGQGMGQPLH

j_call: TRBJ2-6
v_call: TRBV5-4
clone_size: .
cdr3_aa: ARSDGGGRGDNVLT

j_call: TRBJ2-1
v_call: TRBV10-2
clone_size: .
cdr3_aa: ASSLTSGRANEQF

j_call: TRBJ2-3
v_call: TRBV4-2
clone_size: many
cdr3_aa: ASSQLAGITDTQY

j_call: TRBJ2-2
v_call: TRBV20-1
clone_size: once
cdr3_aa: SVVGAGGPSNTGELF

j_call: TRBJ2-1
v_call: TRBV14
clone_size: .
cdr3_aa: ASSRLTGGRTSGRVREQF

j_call: TRBJ2-1
v_call: TRBV5-1
clone_size: many
cdr3_aa: ASSLLADNEQF

j_call: TRBJ2-2
v_call: TRBV11-1
clone_size: .
cdr3_aa: PSSARSFLVNTGELF

j_call: TRBJ2-7
v_call: TRBV11-1
clone_size: .
cdr3_aa: ASILSGREHEQY

j_call: TRBJ2-3
v_call: TRBV4-2
clone_size: .
cdr3_aa: VSSQDRRGTVVDTRY

j_call: TRBJ1-6
v_call: TRBV25-1
clone_size: many
cdr3_aa: ASSGTGNSPLH

j_call: TRBJ2-3
v_call: TRBV11-2
clone_size: .
cdr3_aa: TISSQGFNTDTQY

j_call: TRBJ2-2
v_call: TRBV24-1
clone_size: few
cdr3_aa: ATSEGGPGVGELF

j_call: TRBJ2-1
v_call: TRBV5-1
clone_size: few
cdr3_aa: ASSPMIGGNEQF

j_call: TRBJ2-7
v_call: TRBV12-3/TRBV12-4
clone_size: .
cdr3_aa: DSSPGGYEQY

j_call: TRBJ2-7
v_call: TRBV4-2
clone_size: medium-sized
cdr3_aa: ASSQDRGGVGTYEQY

j_call: TRBJ2-1
v_call: TRBV11-3
clone_size: .
cdr3_aa: ASSSWGTRTMGDEQF

j_call: TRBJ2-3
v_call: TRBV11-2
clone_size: medium-sized
cdr3_aa: ASSFTTSGSDTQY

j_call: TRBJ2-2
v_call: TRBV11-2
clone_size: .
cdr3_aa: ASSLVGTGGPF